This TCR beta chain is from a study of blood T cell repertoires in COVID-19 (dated by TCRdb to 2019 to 2021). Notes on the research overall: Collaborator samples came from the United States, Italy and Spain and covered acute and convalescent phases of COVID-19. Deeply sampled blood TCRbeta repertoires from subjects exposed to, actively infected with, or recovered from COVID-19 were included in the dataset. The prospective study material was composed of cDNA or gDNA derived from T cells, B-cell-depleted T cells, or PBMCs. HLA class I and class II types, where available, came from metadata supplied by the sample provider rather than from assay-based typing. Nearly every sample came with metadata listing a de-identified subject ID, COVID-19 status, age in years and sex. The repertoires were released in a freely available public database intended as a resource for research on the immune response to SARS-CoV-2. Samples were obtained from the ongoing ImmuneRACE study (first 160 participants) and from some 1,200 subjects provided by 6 global collaborators.

Samples from volunteer blood donors who had recovered from COVID-19 were contributed by a second Seattle source. Whole blood was collected in K2EDTA tubes by collaborating institutions according to the institutions' own protocols. Collaborator samples were shipped for TCRbeta analysis as frozen whole blood, isolated PBMCs, or DNA extracted from either sample type. This clone occurred once. The clone's antigen remains unknown. No qualities accompany the bases; no much larger clone lies one base away. For CDR1 and CDR2, the germline V gene (reference sequence) lists SGHNT and YYREEE. The CDR3 sequence holds 15 residues, the cysteine and phenylalanine included. The kept DNA is CDR3 alone, 45 bases in frame from the first base. Clipping removes 4 bases from V and 5 bases from J, with 7 as the unmatched junction base count. The immunoSEQ Assay, a bias-controlled multiplex PCR, was used to amplify TCRbeta CDR3 regions from genomic DNA. Concerning the study's data processing: Within the assay, amplification of reference gene primers was used to estimate how many nucleated cells each sample contained. Sequence reads were collapsed and filtered to measure the absolute abundance of every unique TCRbeta CDR3 rearrangement. For each sample, productive Simpson clonality was calculated as the square root of Simpson's diversity index across productive rearrangements. Sourced from immuneACCESS, this table was stored by TCRdb with only in-frame sequences that have V and J called. A share of the clones is absent; for the studies checked, an unresolved V gene accounts for under half, and the remainder has no known explanation. That table furnishes V, J and clone size, whereas the DNA furnished D and trimming. Counted in this sample were under 300,000 clones; roughly 85% of them appeared once. Clones ranked in the top ten supply more than 8% of the sample.

Paper-wide results and their limitations: Clinical and demographic metadata were provided uncurated, with the amount varying by source and participant.

This receptor chain uses TRBV5-4 and TRBJ2-3, with 10 bases aligning to TRBD1. Input material: peripheral blood. The sequence came from a woman aged 50 to 60 who had recovered from COVID-19. The CDR3 protein: CASSLDRGGEDTQYF. The nucleotide sequence reads as follows: TGTGCCAGCAGCCTGGACAGGGGGGGAGAAGATACGCAGTATTTT.